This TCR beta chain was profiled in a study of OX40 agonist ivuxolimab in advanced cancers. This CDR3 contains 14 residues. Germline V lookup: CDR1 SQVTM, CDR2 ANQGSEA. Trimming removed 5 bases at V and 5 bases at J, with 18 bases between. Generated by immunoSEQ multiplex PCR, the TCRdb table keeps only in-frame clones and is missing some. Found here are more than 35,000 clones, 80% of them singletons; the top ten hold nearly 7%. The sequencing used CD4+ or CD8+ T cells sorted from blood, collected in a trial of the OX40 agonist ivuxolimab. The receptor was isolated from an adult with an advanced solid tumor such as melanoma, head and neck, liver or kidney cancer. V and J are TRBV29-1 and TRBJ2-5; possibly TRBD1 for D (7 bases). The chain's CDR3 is CSVLGQAGRETQYF. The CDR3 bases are TGCAGCGTTCTAGGACAGGCAGGGAGGGAGACCCAGTACTTC.